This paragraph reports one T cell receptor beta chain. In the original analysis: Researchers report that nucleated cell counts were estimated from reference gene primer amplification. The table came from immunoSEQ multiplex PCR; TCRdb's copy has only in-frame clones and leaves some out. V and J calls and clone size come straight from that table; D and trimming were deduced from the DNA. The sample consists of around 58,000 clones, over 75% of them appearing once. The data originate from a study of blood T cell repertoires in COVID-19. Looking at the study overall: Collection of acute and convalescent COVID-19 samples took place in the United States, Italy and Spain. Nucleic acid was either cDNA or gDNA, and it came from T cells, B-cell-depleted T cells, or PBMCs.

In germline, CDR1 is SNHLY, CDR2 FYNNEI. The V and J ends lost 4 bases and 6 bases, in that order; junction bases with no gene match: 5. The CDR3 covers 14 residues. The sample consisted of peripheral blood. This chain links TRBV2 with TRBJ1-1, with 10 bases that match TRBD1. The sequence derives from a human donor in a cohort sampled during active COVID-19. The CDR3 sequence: CASSGQGAIAEAFF. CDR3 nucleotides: TGTGCCAGCAGTGGACAGGGGGCTATCGCTGAAGCTTTCTTT.